This TCR beta chain originates from a study of shared clonotypes between healthy human individuals. Details on this clone: Its cognate antigen is unknown.

CD45RO-negative, CCR7-positively selected cells formed the naive CD8 fraction, excluding terminally differentiated effector memory CD45RA+ cells. This CDR3 region has 15 residues. Trimming left V 1 base short and J 0 bases short, with 7 bases between. In germline, CDR1 is ENHRY, CDR2 SYGVKD. Genomic DNA of every subset was divided equally among multiple immunoSEQ plates. This table comes from immunoSEQ multiplex PCR, and its TCRdb copy is limited to in-frame clones, with some not included. Among hundreds of thousands of clones listed, approximately 95% were seen once. Study outcomes and limitations: Clonotypes which were not shared had lower generation probabilities than clonotypes that all four donors shared.

V is TRBV10-3 and J is TRBJ1-5; D call uncertain. The specimen was naive CD8+ T cells sorted from blood. This receptor was taken from a woman in her 30s in good health. The CDR3 loop is CAISELAYSNQPQHF. The CDR3 DNA reads as TGTGCCATCAGTGAGTTAGCGTATAGCAATCAGCCCCAGCATTTT.